These T cell receptor beta chains were read from a single sample in a study of tumor-infiltrating lymphocytes in oesophageal squamous cell carcinoma. One entry per CDR3 protein, called by TCRdb with MiXCR from the PCR reads. The table lists 9,500 to 15,000 distinct CDR3 sequences, 50% to 60% of them singletons. Sample: esophageal tumor tissue. The receptors come from a female donor with esophageal squamous cell carcinoma. CDR3s include the opening cysteine and the closing phenylalanine or tryptophan. The D gene is left open where the match is weak. Size values are once, few and many counts, or a class for expanded clones, and some rows have none.

>TRBJ2-2|TRBD2|few|TRBV27
CASSLGYGGAGELFF
TGTGCCAGCAGTTTAGGTTACGGGGGGGCTGGGGAGCTGTTTTTT
>TRBJ2-7|.|.|TRBV7-2
CASSSMSTAGIYEQYF
TGTGCCAGCAGCTCCATGAGCACCGCGGGAATCTACGAGCAGTACTTC
>TRBJ1-6|.|.|TRBV5-8
CASSLEEGSPLHF
TGTGCCAGCAGCTTGGAAGAGGGATCACCCCTCCACTTT
>TRBJ1-1|.|.|TRBV5-5
CASSRWEGSEAFF
TGTGCCAGCAGCCGCTGGGAAGGGTCTGAAGCTTTCTTT
>TRBJ2-5|.|.|TRBV7-3
CASSLNGLGQTQYF
TGTGCCAGCAGCTTAAACGGGCTCGGGCAGACCCAGTACTTC
>TRBJ2-6|.|few|TRBV6-1
CASKESGANVLTF
TGTGCCAGCAAGGAATCAGGGGCCAACGTCCTGACTTTC
>TRBJ2-5|TRBD1|.|TRBV7-6
CASSPTGALETQYF
TGTGCTAGCAGCCCGACAGGGGCCCTCGAGACCCAGTACTTC
>TRBJ2-7|.|.|TRBV7-2
CASRAGLYEQYF
TGTGCCAGCCGTGCAGGGCTGTACGAGCAGTACTTC
>TRBJ2-1|.|.|TRBV7-9
CASSLVGTGAYNEQFF
TGTGCCAGCAGCTTAGTCGGGACTGGAGCCTACAATGAGCAGTTCTTC
>TRBJ1-6|.|.|TRBV11-2
CASSLTLSYEQFF
TGTGCCAGCAGCTTAACGCTCTCCTACGAGCAGTTCTTT
>TRBJ2-7|.|.|TRBV7-4
CASTPSPSGLEQYF
TGTGCCAGCACCCCCAGCCCCTCCGGTCTCGAGCAGTACTTC
>TRBJ2-6|.|.|TRBV6-5
CASSLIPADPPSGANVLTF
TGTGCCAGCAGCTTAATTCCCGCGGATCCTCCCTCTGGGGCCAACGTCCTGACTTTC
>TRBJ2-3|.|few|TRBV7-6
CASSPVYRVDTQYF
TGTGCCAGCAGCCCGGTTTACAGGGTTGATACGCAGTATTTT
>TRBJ2-2|TRBD2|many|TRBV5-4
CASSLEGRANTGELFF
TGTGCCAGCAGCTTGGAAGGGAGGGCGAACACCGGGGAGCTGTTTTTT
>TRBJ2-1|TRBD2|many|TRBV19
CASKRGGSGRAGEQFF
TGTGCCAGTAAACGGGGGGGTAGCGGGAGGGCGGGTGAGCAGTTCTTC
>TRBJ2-3|.|few|TRBV7-2
CASSSRLINTDTQYF
TGTGCCAGCAGCTCCCGCCTCATCAACACAGATACGCAGTATTTT
>TRBJ2-5|.|few|TRBV7-6
CASSKRAGQETQYF
TGTGCCAGCAGCAAGCGGGCCGGCCAAGAGACCCAGTACTTC
>TRBJ1-2|TRBD1|medium-sized|TRBV10-3
CAISVKDRDNYGYTF
TGTGCCATCAGTGTTAAAGACAGGGACAACTATGGCTACACCTTC
>TRBJ1-3|.|many|TRBV27
CASSLPTASTIYF
TGTGCCAGCAGTTTACCGACCGCCAGCACCATATATTTT
>TRBJ2-5|TRBD1|many|TRBV7-2
CASSAAGQGWETQYF
TGTGCCAGCAGCGCCGCGGGACAGGGGTGGGAGACCCAGTACTTC
>TRBJ2-5|.|.|TRBV10-1
CASSDRGSRETQYF
TGCGCCAGCAGTGACAGGGGTTCGCGGGAGACCCAGTACTTC
>TRBJ2-1|TRBD1|few|TRBV7-9
CASSFGTGEQFF
TGTGCCAGCAGCTTTGGGACAGGAGAGCAGTTCTTC
>TRBJ1-6|.|.|TRBV12-3/TRBV12-4
CASSLNGDSPLHF
TGTGCCAGCAGTTTAAACGGGGATTCACCCCTCCACTTT
>TRBJ2-3|.|.|TRBV12-3/TRBV12-4
CASSLVVSDTQYF
TGTGCCAGCAGTTTAGTTGTTAGCGATACGCAGTATTTT
>TRBJ2-7|.|many|TRBV7-2
CASSLAVGYEQYF
TGTGCCAGCAGCTTAGCGGTAGGGTACGAGCAGTACTTC
>TRBJ2-1|TRBD2|.|TRBV6-2/TRBV6-3
CASSAASGAYNEQFF
TGTGCCAGCAGTGCCGCTAGCGGGGCCTACAATGAGCAGTTCTTC
>TRBJ2-1|TRBD1|many|TRBV27
CASSLGDRPGINNEQFF
TGTGCCAGCAGTCTGGGGGACAGGCCGGGAATCAACAATGAGCAGTTCTTC
>TRBJ2-1|.|once|TRBV6-1
CASSELGGVYGEQFF
TGTGCCAGCAGTGAATTGGGGGGCGTTTACGGGGAGCAGTTCTTC
>TRBJ2-1|TRBD1|many|TRBV7-6
CASSLVYSGGSNEQFF
TGTGCCAGCAGCTTAGTGTATTCAGGGGGCTCTAATGAGCAGTTCTTC
>TRBJ2-3|TRBD2|few|TRBV7-2
CASSWTGTSGRGGTDTQYF
TGTGCCAGCAGCTGGACCGGGACTAGCGGGAGAGGTGGGACAGATACGCAGTATTTT
>TRBJ2-5|TRBD1|few|TRBV7-6
CASSLATGVETQYF
TGTGCCAGCAGCTTAGCGACAGGGGTAGAGACCCAGTACTTC
>TRBJ2-5|.|medium-sized|TRBV12-3/TRBV12-4
CASTGSSDQETQYF
TGTGCCAGCACAGGGTCCTCAGATCAAGAGACCCAGTACTTC
>TRBJ2-5|TRBD1|.|TRBV11-2
CASRTGTGVKTQYF
TGTGCCAGCCGTACCGGGACAGGGGTAAAGACCCAGTACTTC
>TRBJ2-1|.|.|TRBV7-5
CISVPEAGLAEGSNNEQFF
.
>TRBJ2-1|TRBD1|.|TRBV4-1
CASSQGQGGNEQFF
TGCGCCAGCAGCCAAGGACAGGGTGGCAATGAGCAGTTCTTC
>TRBJ2-5|TRBD1|many|TRBV5-1
CASSSSGTGDGETQYF
TGCGCCAGCAGCTCCTCCGGAACAGGGGACGGGGAGACCCAGTACTTC
>TRBJ1-5|.|.|TRBV7-2
CASSLTKNQPQHF
TGTGCCAGCAGCTTAACGAAGAATCAGCCCCAGCATTTT
>TRBJ2-3|.|.|TRBV5-1
CASSLSGSKTGSTDTQYF
TGCGCCAGCAGCTTGTCCGGTTCTAAAACTGGGAGCACAGATACGCAGTATTTT
>TRBJ2-3|TRBD2|.|TRBV20-1
CSARELANTDTQYF
TGCAGTGCTAGGGAACTAGCGAACACAGATACGCAGTATTTT
>TRBJ2-7|.|medium-sized|TRBV7-2
CASSSGLSGDEQYF
TGTGCCAGCAGCTCCGGACTTTCTGGGGACGAGCAGTACTTC
>TRBJ2-3|TRBD2|few|TRBV7-9
CASSQPPGLAGGPSTDTQYF
TGTGCCAGCAGCCAACCCCCGGGACTAGCGGGGGGGCCTAGCACAGATACGCAGTATTTT
>TRBJ1-1|TRBD1|many|TRBV6-1
CASNSGQGKAFF
TGTGCCAGCAATTCCGGACAGGGAAAGGCTTTCTTT
>TRBJ2-7|.|.|TRBV11-2
CASSLDPAGLSSYEQYF
TGTGCCAGCAGCTTAGATCCGGCAGGGTTGAGCTCCTACGAGCAGTACTTC
>TRBJ1-6|.|.|TRBV28
CASSVGLGSNSPLHF
TGTGCCAGCAGTGTCGGACTTGGGTCGAATTCACCCCTCCACTTT
>TRBJ2-3|TRBD2|many|TRBV2
CASTISGATTDTQYF
TGTGCCAGCACTATTAGCGGGGCGACAACAGATACGCAGTATTTT
>TRBJ2-3|.|.|TRBV7-4
CASSLVGDTQYF
TGTGCCAGCAGCTTAGTCGGGGATACGCAGTATTTT
>TRBJ2-7|.|.|TRBV7-3
CASSLDTGFEQYF
TGTGCCAGCAGCTTAGATACGGGTTTCGAGCAGTACTTC
>TRBJ2-1|TRBD2|.|TRBV7-2
CASSLASGVYNEQFF
TGTGCCAGCAGCTTAGCTAGCGGGGTATACAATGAGCAGTTCTTC
>TRBJ2-5|.|.|TRBV10-3
CATLSGQEKETQYF
TGTGCCACCCTATCGGGACAAGAAAAAGAGACCCAGTACTTC
>TRBJ1-5|.|once|TRBV6-6
CASSRVQLSNQPQHF
TGTGCCAGCAGTAGAGTTCAGTTAAGCAATCAGCCCCAGCATTTT
>TRBJ2-5|.|.|TRBV5-1
CASSLALGDQETQYF
TGCGCCAGCAGCTTGGCCTTAGGAGACCAAGAGACCCAGTACTTC